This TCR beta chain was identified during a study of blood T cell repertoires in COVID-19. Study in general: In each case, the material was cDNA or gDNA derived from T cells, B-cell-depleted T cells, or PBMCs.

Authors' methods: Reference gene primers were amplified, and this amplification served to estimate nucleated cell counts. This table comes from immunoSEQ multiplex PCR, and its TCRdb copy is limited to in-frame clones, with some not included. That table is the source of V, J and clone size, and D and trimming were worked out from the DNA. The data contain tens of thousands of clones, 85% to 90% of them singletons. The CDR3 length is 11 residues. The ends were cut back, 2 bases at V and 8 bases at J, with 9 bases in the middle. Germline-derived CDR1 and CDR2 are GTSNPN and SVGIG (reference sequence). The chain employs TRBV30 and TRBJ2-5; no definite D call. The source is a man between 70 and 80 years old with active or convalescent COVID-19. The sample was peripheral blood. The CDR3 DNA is TGTGCCTGGAGTTCGACTCATACCCAGTACTTC. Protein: CAWSSTHTQYF.